This passage covers 16 T cell receptor beta chains from one sample sequenced in a study of monozygotic twins with inflammatory bowel disease. TCRdb reprocessed the 5' RACE reads and reports one entry per CDR3 protein, with no DNA. Its listing shows about 93,000 distinct CDR3 sequences. The sequenced sample consisted of blood. These receptors all come from a human donor with ulcerative colitis or Crohn's disease, or a healthy co-twin of an affected twin (not recorded which).

J is TRBJ2-5 and V is TRBV10-3; TCRdb selects TRBD1, and the lack of DNA leaves this call unchecked. Germline CDR1 and CDR2: ENHRY and SYGVKD. CDR3 length: 14 residues. The CDR3 region is CAISGDSLYDDQYF.

The V and J genes are TRBV10-3 and TRBJ1-2. The germline CDR1 and CDR2 sequences are ENHRY and SYGVKD. The CDR3 runs to 16 residues. The CDR3 spells CAIQSIRGPDNYGYTF.

J is TRBJ2-1 and V is TRBV2; with no DNA, the TCRdb D assignment of TRBD1 cannot be verified. Germline assignment: CDR1 SNHLY and CDR2 FYNNEI. The CDR3 has 12 residues. The CDR3 sequence is CASSEGWTLQFF. The whole variable domain, remainder taken from reference TRBV2 and TRBJ2-1, is EPEVTQTPSHQVTQMGQEVILRCVPISNHLYFYWYRQILGQKVEFLVSFYNNEISEKSEIFDDQFSVERPDGSNFTLKIRSTKLEDSAMYFCASSEGWTLQFFGPGTRLTVL.

The chain joins TRBV11-2 to TRBJ2-1; TCRdb gives TRBD1 as the D gene, but with no DNA this cannot be confirmed. The V gene's germline CDR1 is SGHAT and CDR2 FQNNGV. The CDR3 consists of 13 residues. The CDR3 sequence is CASSLRLPGEQFF.

The chain is built from TRBV2 and TRBJ1-5. The CDR3 loop spans 16 amino acids. Germline loops: CDR1 SNHLY, CDR2 FYNNEI. CDR3 protein: CASKGENRRRNQPQHF.

The J gene is TRBJ2-5, the V gene TRBV21-1; the D call from TCRdb, TRBD1, cannot be confirmed without DNA. TRBV21-1 is flagged as a pseudogene. The CDR3 is made up of 17 amino acids. Here the CDR3 reads CASSKTIRDRGKETQYF.

The CDR3 loop reads CSARQQGAYGYTF. The genes are TRBV20-1 and TRBJ1-2; the TCRdb D gene call, TRBD1, has no DNA to confirm it. CDR1 is DFQATT and CDR2 is SNEGSKA in the germline V gene (reference sequence). The CDR3 has 13 residues.

This chain joins TRBV12-3 or TRBV12-4 and TRBJ2-3. The CDR3 is made up of 13 amino acids. The chain's CDR3 is CASSLPPTDTQYF.

The rearrangement links TRBV6-5 to TRBJ1-6. The germline gives CDR1 MNHEY, CDR2 SVGAGI. This CDR3 comprises 16 residues. The CDR3 reads CASSYAGTSYNSPLHF.

This chain uses TRBV12-3 or TRBV12-4 with TRBJ1-2; TCRdb returns TRBD1, unconfirmable since there is no DNA. The CDR3 totals 14 residues. This CDR3 reads CASSFRAEIYGYTF.

V and J are TRBV2 and TRBJ2-1. The germline V gene encodes CDR1 SNHLY and CDR2 FYNNEI. CDR3 length equals 15 residues. The CDR3 loop is CASSERVRSYNEQFF.

The V gene is TRBV29-1, the J gene TRBJ2-3; the TCRdb call, TRBD2, lacks DNA for checking. Germline CDR1 is SQVTM and CDR2 is ANQGSEA. The CDR3 has 14 amino acids. The CDR3 sequence is CSVSRGEVTDTQYF.

J is TRBJ1-5 and V is TRBV6-1. The CDR3 runs 12 residues. Germline loops: CDR1 MNHNS, CDR2 SASEGT. Here the CDR3 reads CASRVWNQPQHF.

The chain is built from TRBV12-3 or TRBV12-4 and TRBJ1-2; the D call of TRBD1 rests on TCRdb alone, since no DNA is present to check it. The CDR3 loop spans 13 amino acids. The CDR3 protein is CASSVQGNYGYTF.

The chain employs TRBV7-9 and TRBJ1-4. The CDR3 totals 17 residues. Germline V gene sequence: CDR1 SEHNR, CDR2 FQNEAQ (reference sequence). The CDR3 here is CASSSIRTGATNEKLFF.

The chain joins TRBV5-1 to TRBJ2-1; without DNA, the TCRdb call of TRBD1 cannot be checked. The CDR3 is 15 amino acids. Germline V gene data show CDR1 as SGHRS and CDR2 as YFSETQ. The CDR3 spells CASSGTGGPLGEQFF.